This T cell receptor (beta chain) originates from a study of CD8 T cells in Susac syndrome. The CDR3 runs 17 residues. The germline gives CDR1 SEHNR, CDR2 FQNEAQ (reference sequence). With V trimmed by 3 bases and J by 5 bases, 12 bases remained unmatched. Random hexamers were used to reverse transcribe the RNA input (about 0.5 to 1 ug). TCRdb recomputed calls from the immunoSEQ multiplex PCR reads with MiXCR, one row per CDR3 protein. The sample shows roughly 89,000 distinct CDR3 sequences, about 96% of them seen only once. The sample taken for sequencing was CD8+ T cells from PBMCs. The TCR was taken from a human donor with Susac syndrome. V is TRBV7-9 and J is TRBJ2-1; 8 bases are a match to TRBD2. CDR3 sequence (DNA): TGTGCCAGCAGCTTCCTCGGATCGGGGGGGGGTGACAATGAGCAGTTCTTC. Amino acid sequence: CASSFLGSGGGDNEQFF. The full variable domain, its missing parts supplied by reference TRBV7-9 and TRBJ2-1, is DTGVSQNPRHKITKRGQNVTFRCDPISEHNRLYWYRQTLGQGPEFLTYFQNEAQLEKSRLLSDRFSAERPKGSFSTLEIQRTEQGDSAMYLCASSFLGSGGGDNEQFFGPGTRLTVL.